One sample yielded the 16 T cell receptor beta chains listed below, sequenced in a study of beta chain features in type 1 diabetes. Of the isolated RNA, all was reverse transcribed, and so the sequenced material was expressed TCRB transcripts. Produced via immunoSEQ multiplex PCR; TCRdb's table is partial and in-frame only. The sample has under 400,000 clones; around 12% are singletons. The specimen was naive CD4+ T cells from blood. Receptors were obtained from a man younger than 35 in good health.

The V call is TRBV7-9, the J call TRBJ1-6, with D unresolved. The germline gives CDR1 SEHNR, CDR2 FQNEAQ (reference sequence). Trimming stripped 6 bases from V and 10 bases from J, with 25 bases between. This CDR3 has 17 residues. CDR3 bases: TGTGCCAGCAGGCCCTCCGGCCTAAGCCAGCGGGGATCACCCCTCCACTTT. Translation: CASRPSGLSQRGSPLHF.

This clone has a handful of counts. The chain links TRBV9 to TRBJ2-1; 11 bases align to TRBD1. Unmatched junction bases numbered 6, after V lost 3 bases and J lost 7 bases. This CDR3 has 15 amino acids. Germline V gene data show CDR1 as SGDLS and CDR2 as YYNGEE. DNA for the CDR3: TGTGCCAGCAGCGGGACAGGGGGCATGTGGAATGAGCAGTTCTTC. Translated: CASSGTGGMWNEQFF.

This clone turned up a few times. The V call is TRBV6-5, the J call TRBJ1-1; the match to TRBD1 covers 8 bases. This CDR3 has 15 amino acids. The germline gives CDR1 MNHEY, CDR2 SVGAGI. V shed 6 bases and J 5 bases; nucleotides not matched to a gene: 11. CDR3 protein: CASSRGQESGTEAFF. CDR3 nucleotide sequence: TGTGCCAGCAGCAGGGGGCAAGAGTCGGGAACTGAAGCTTTCTTT.

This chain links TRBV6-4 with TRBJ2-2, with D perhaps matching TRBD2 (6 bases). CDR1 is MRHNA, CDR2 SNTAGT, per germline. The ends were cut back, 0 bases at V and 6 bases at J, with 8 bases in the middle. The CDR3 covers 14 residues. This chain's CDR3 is CASSDSREPGELFF. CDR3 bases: TGTGCCAGCAGTGACTCGCGGGAACCCGGGGAGCTGTTTTTT.

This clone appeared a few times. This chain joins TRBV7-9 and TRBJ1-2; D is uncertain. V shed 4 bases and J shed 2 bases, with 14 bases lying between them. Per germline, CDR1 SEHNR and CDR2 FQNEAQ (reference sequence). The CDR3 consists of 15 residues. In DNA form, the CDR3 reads TGTGCCAGCAGCTACGCCGGTGAAGCAAACTATGGCTACACCTTC. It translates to CASSYAGEANYGYTF.

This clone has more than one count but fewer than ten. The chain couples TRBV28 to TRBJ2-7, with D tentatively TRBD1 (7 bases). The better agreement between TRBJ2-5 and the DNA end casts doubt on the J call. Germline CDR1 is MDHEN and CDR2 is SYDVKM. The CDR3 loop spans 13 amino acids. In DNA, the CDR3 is TGTGCCAGCAGTCCAGGGGGGCGCGAGACCCAGTACTTC. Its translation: CASSPGGRETQYF.

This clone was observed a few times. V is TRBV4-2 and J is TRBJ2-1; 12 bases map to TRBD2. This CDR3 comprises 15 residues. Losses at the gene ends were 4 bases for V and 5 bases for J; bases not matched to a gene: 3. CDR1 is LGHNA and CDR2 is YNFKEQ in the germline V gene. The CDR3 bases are TGTGCCAGCAGCCCTAGCGGGAGGGCCCACAATGAGCAGTTCTTC. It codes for CASSPSGRAHNEQFF.

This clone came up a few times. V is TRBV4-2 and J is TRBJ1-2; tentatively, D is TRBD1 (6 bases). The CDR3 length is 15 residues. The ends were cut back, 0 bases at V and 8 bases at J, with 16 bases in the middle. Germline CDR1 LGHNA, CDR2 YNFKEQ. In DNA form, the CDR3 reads TGTGCCAGCAGCCAAGAAGGTGCAGGGGTTGGAGGCTACACCTTC. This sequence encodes CASSQEGAGVGGYTF.

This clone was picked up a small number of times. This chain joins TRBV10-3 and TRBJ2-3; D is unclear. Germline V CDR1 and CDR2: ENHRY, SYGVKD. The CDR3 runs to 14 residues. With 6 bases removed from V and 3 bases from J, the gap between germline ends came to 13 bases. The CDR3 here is CAIRVEVLTDTQYF. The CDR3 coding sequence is TGTGCCATCAGAGTCGAGGTATTAACAGATACGCAGTATTTT.

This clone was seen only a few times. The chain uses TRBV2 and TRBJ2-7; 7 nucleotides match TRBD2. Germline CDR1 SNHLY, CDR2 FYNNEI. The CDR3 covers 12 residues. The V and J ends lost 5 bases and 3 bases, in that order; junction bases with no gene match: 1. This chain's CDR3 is CASSRDYYEQYF. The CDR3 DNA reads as TGTGCCAGCAGTAGGGACTACTACGAGCAGTACTTC. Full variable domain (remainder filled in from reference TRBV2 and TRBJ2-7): EPEVTQTPSHQVTQMGQEVILRCVPISNHLYFYWYRQILGQKVEFLVSFYNNEISEKSEIFDDQFSVERPDGSNFTLKIRSTKLEDSAMYFCASSRDYYEQYFGPGTRLTVT.

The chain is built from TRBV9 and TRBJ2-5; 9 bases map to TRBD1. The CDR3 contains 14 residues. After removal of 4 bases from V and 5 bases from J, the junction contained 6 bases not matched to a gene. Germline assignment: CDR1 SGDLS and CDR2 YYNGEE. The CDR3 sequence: CASSIGQGWETQYF. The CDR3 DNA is TGTGCCAGCAGCATCGGACAGGGGTGGGAGACCCAGTACTTC. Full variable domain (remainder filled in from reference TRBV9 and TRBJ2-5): DSGVTQTPKHLITATGQRVTLRCSPRSGDLSVYWYQQSLDQGLQFLIQYYNGEERAKGNILERFSAQQFPDLHSELNLSSLELGDSALYFCASSIGQGWETQYFGPGTRLLVL.

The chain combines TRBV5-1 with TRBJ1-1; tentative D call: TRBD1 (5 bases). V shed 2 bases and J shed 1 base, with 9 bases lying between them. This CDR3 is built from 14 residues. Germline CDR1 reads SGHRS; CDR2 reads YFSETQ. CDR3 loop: CASSLQAANTEAFF. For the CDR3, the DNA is TGCGCCAGCAGCTTACAGGCCGCGAACACTGAAGCTTTCTTT.

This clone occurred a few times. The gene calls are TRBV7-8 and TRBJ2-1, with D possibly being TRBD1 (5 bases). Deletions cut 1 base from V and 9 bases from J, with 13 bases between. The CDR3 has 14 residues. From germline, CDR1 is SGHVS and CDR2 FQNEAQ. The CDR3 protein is CASSLVARQGEQFF. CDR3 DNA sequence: TGTGCCAGCAGCTTAGTAGCCCGGCAGGGTGAGCAGTTCTTC.

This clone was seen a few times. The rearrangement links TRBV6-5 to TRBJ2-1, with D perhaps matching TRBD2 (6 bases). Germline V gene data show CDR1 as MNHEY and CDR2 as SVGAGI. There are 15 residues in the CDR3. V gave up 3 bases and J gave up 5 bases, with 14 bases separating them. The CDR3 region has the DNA TGTGCCAGCAGTTATGGAGGGACTCTACACAATGAGCAGTTCTTC. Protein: CASSYGGTLHNEQFF.

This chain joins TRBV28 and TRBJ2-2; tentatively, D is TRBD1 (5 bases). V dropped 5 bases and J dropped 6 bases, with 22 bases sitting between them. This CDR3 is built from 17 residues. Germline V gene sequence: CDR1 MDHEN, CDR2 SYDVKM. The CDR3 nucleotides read TGTGCCAGCAGTCCACCGCCGCAGTCTACAGGATCCGGGGAGCTGTTTTTT. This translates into CASSPPPQSTGSGELFF.

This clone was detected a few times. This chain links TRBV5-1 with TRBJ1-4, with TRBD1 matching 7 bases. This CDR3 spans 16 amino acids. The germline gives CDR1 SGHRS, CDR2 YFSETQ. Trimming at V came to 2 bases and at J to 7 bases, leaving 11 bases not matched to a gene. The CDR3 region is CASSFISGTDIEKLFF. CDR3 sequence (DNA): TGCGCCAGCAGCTTTATTTCCGGGACAGATATTGAAAAACTGTTTTTT. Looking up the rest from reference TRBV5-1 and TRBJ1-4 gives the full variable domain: KAGVTQTPRYLIKTRGQQVTLSCSPISGHRSVSWYQQTPGQGLQFLFEYFSETQRNKGNFPGRFSGRQFSNSRSEMNVSTLELGDSALYLCASSFISGTDIEKLFFGSGTQLSVL.